Following are 19 T cell receptor beta chains from one sample sequenced in a study of blood T cell repertoires in COVID-19. Clones were sequenced by immunoSEQ multiplex PCR, and TCRdb holds only the in-frame ones, with some missing. The sample records about 59,000 clones, less than 85% being singletons. Sequencing was performed on peripheral blood. The receptors originated from a woman aged 70-85 years with acute or convalescent COVID-19.

This clone was observed once. The chain links TRBV19 to TRBJ1-2, with a weak D call TRBD1 (6 bases). The germline gives CDR1 LNHDA, CDR2 SQIVND (reference sequence). V shed 5 bases and J shed 8 bases, with 15 bases lying between them. The CDR3 length is 13 residues. CDR3 sequence: CASSRPGHGGYTF. The CDR3 DNA sequence: TGTGCCAGTAGTCGGCCGGGACACGGAGGCTACACCTTC. Using reference TRBV19 and TRBJ1-2 for the parts outside the CDR3, the full variable domain is DGGITQSPKYLFRKEGQNVTLSCEQNLNHDAMYWYRQDPGQGLRLIYYSQIVNDFQKGDIAEGYSVSREKKESFPLTVTSAQKNPTAFYLCASSRPGHGGYTFGSGTRLTVV.

This clone was observed a single time. V is TRBV11-2 and J is TRBJ1-1, with unresolved D. Trimming took 0 bases from V and 3 from J, leaving 8 bases between them. The length of the CDR3 is 14 residues. Germline V gene sequence: CDR1 SGHAT, CDR2 FQNNGV. The CDR3 nucleotides are TGTGCCAGCAGCTTAGATGGGCAGTACACTGAAGCTTTCTTT. It translates to CASSLDGQYTEAFF.

The chain has TRBV29-1 and TRBJ1-2; weak D call: TRBD1 (5 bases). The CDR3 totals 9 residues. The V and J ends lost 6 bases and 8 bases respectively, with 7 bases between them. Germline V CDR1 and CDR2: SQVTM, ANQGSEA. DNA for the CDR3: TGCAGCGTCGGGGGGGGCTACACCTTC. Translation gives CSVGGGYTF.

The chain is built from TRBV6-5 and TRBJ1-1, with 7 bases matching TRBD1. Trimming at V came to 2 bases and at J to 2 bases, leaving 5 bases not matched to a gene. Germline CDR1 is MNHEY and CDR2 is SVGAGI. This CDR3 spans 15 amino acids. The CDR3 reads CASSYPGTVNTEAFF. The CDR3 bases are TGTGCCAGCAGTTACCCCGGGACAGTTAACACTGAAGCTTTCTTT.

CDR3: CSVEGGQGYGYTF. In DNA, the CDR3 is TGCAGCGTTGAAGGCGGACAGGGATATGGCTACACCTTC. The genes are TRBV29-1 and TRBJ1-2; 8 bases line up with TRBD1. Germline V CDR1 and CDR2: SQVTM, ANQGSEA. The CDR3 loop spans 13 amino acids. The J segment lost 5 bases and the V segment lost 1 base, leaving 3 bases of the junction unmatched.

This clone was observed a handful of times. The chain uses TRBV3-1 (or the pseudogene TRBV3-2) and TRBJ2-7, with TRBD2 as a possible D gene (6 bases). Germline CDR1 LGHDT, CDR2 YNNKEL (reference sequence). This CDR3 contains 15 residues. V was trimmed by 0 bases and J by 3 bases, leaving 12 bases between them. The CDR3 DNA reads TGTGCCAGCAGCCAAGATGGTGAGACTAGCTACGAGCAGTACTTC. Translation gives CASSQDGETSYEQYF.

This clone was seen only once. The rearrangement links TRBV2 to TRBJ1-2; D is unresolved. The CDR3 is 11 residues long. CDR1 SNHLY and CDR2 FYNNEI come from the germline V gene. The V and J ends lost 6 bases and 8 bases respectively, with 10 bases between them. CDR3 coding DNA: TGTGCCAGCAGCGCCCAACGGGGCTACACCTTC. Translated, it gives CASSAQRGYTF.

This clone has only a few counts. The chain recombines TRBV11-2 with TRBJ2-7; D is unclear. Per germline, CDR1 SGHAT and CDR2 FQNNGV. This CDR3 comprises 13 residues. V lost 2 bases and J lost 1, with 6 bases in between. CDR3 coding DNA: TGTGCCAGCAGCTTAATGTTATCCTACGAGCAGTACTTC. This codes for CASSLMLSYEQYF.

The rearrangement links TRBV12-5 to TRBJ2-6, with D perhaps matching TRBD1 (6 bases). Germline V CDR1 and CDR2: LGHNT, FRNRAP. The CDR3 totals 17 residues. Trimming stripped 3 bases from V and 2 bases from J, with 14 bases between. CDR3 region: CASGFQQGGTGANVLTF. The CDR3 bases are TGTGCTAGTGGTTTTCAACAGGGTGGGACTGGGGCCAACGTCCTGACTTTC.

J is TRBJ2-3 and V is TRBV7-3; the match to TRBD2 covers 14 bases. The V gene end was trimmed by 3 bases and the J gene end by 4 bases; junction bases not matched to a gene: 9. Germline CDR1 is SGHTA and CDR2 is FQGTGA. This CDR3 is built from 18 residues. The CDR3 DNA sequence: TGTGCCAGCAGCTTCACGGGGACTAGCGGGGGCCCTCCAGATACGCAGTATTTT. Protein: CASSFTGTSGGPPDTQYF.

V usage is TRBV19 and J usage is TRBJ1-2, with TRBD1 matching 10 bases. CDR3 length equals 19 residues. The J segment lost 2 bases and the V segment lost 6 bases, leaving 18 bases of the junction unmatched. In germline, CDR1 is LNHDA, CDR2 SQIVND (reference sequence). The CDR3: CASSRPVRQGAPLNYGYTF. The CDR3 DNA reads TGTGCCAGTAGCCGTCCCGTGAGACAGGGGGCACCTCTAAACTATGGCTACACCTTC.

The gene calls are TRBV15 and TRBJ1-1; TRBD1 matches at 7 bases. Germline values: CDR1 LNHNV, CDR2 YYDKDF (reference sequence). The CDR3 runs to 15 residues. Trimming took 5 bases from V and 1 from J; bases not matched to a gene: 7. DNA for the CDR3: TGTGCCACCAGCGGTTACAGGGGTGCGAACACTGAAGCTTTCTTT. This codes for CATSGYRGANTEAFF. The entire variable domain, with the rest obtained from reference TRBV15 and TRBJ1-1, is as follows: DAMVIQNPRYQVTQFGKPVTLSCSQTLNHNVMYWYQQKSSQAPKLLFHYYDKDFNNEADTPDNFQSRRPNTSFCFLDIRSPGLGDTAMYLCATSGYRGANTEAFFGQGTRLTVV.

This clone was recorded a few times. CDR3 DNA: TGTGCCAGCCTCCAGGCCGTTAGTAATTCACCCCTCCACTTT. Its translation is CASLQAVSNSPLHF. This sequence joins TRBV6-5 and TRBJ1-6; D call uncertain. Germline V CDR1 and CDR2: MNHEY, SVGAGI. Deletions cut 8 bases from V and 6 bases from J, with 14 bases between. The CDR3 length is 14 residues.

V and J are TRBV10-1 and TRBJ1-2, with 12 bases lining up with TRBD1. V trimming: 5 bases; J trimming: 8 bases; junction bases outside the gene matches: 6. The CDR3 has 14 amino acids. The germline V gene encodes CDR1 WNHNN and CDR2 SYGVQD (reference sequence). CDR3 residues: CASSPGQGAYGYTF. The CDR3 DNA reads as TGCGCCAGCAGTCCGGGACAGGGGGCTTACGGCTACACCTTC.

The chain joins TRBV6-5 to TRBJ2-1; D perhaps matches TRBD2 (6 bases). Germline assignment: CDR1 MNHEY and CDR2 SVGAGI. This CDR3 comprises 15 residues. V was pared by 2 bases and J by 8 bases, with 16 bases between. For the CDR3, the DNA is TGTGCCAGCAGTTACGCGGAGGGAAGTTGGTATGAGCAGTTCTTC. Translated, it gives CASSYAEGSWYEQFF.

In its sample, this clone was seen a few times. V gene TRBV2 combines with J gene TRBJ1-2, with D possibly matching TRBD1 (5 bases). This CDR3 is 12 amino acids long. V gave up 10 bases and J gave up 2 bases, with 11 bases separating them. CDR1 and CDR2 (germline): SNHLY, FYNNEI. The CDR3 sequence: CATKGRNYGYTF. The CDR3 DNA is TGTGCCACGAAGGGGCGAAACTATGGCTACACCTTC.

The rearrangement links TRBV2 to TRBJ1-1; TRBD1 matches 8 bases. CDR1 and CDR2 (germline): SNHLY, FYNNEI. The CDR3 has 13 residues. J was trimmed by 5 bases and V by 6 bases; bases with no gene match: 5. The CDR3 nucleotides are TGTGCCAGCAGGGACAGGGTGGGGACTGAAGCTTTCTTT. Its protein product is CASRDRVGTEAFF.

This chain links TRBV20-1 with TRBJ1-1; D unclear. The germline gives CDR1 DFQATT, CDR2 SNEGSKA (reference sequence). Trimming removed 3 bases from V and 0 bases from J, with 5 bases in between. CDR3 length: 12 amino acids. The CDR3 DNA reads as TGCAGTGCTAGTCAGGTGAACACTGAAGCTTTCTTT. Its protein product is CSASQVNTEAFF.

CDR3 loop: CASSPYRGQGQPQHF. DNA of the CDR3: TGTGCCAGCAGTCCCTACAGGGGGCAGGGACAGCCCCAGCATTTT. The chain employs TRBV27 and TRBJ1-5; 9 bases map to TRBD1. The CDR3 has 15 amino acids. Per germline, CDR1 MNHEY and CDR2 SMNVEV (reference sequence). Trimming cost V 5 bases and J 7 bases; bases outside gene matches: 9.